The 30 T cell receptor beta chains presented below share a single source sample, sequenced in a study of CD8+CD57+ T cells in acquired aplastic anemia. Sequenced patients had shown CD8+CD57+ cell expansion by flow cytometry. Genomic DNA was employed as the template in profiling TCR beta VDJ and CDR3. From the reads, TCRdb called clonotypes with MiXCR, one entry per CDR3 protein. The sample carries some 150,000 distinct CDR3 sequences, roughly two thirds recorded once. What was sequenced was sorted CD4+, CD8+, or CD8+CD57+ T cells (not recorded which) from PBMCs. The receptors originated from a human donor with aplastic anemia.

The gene calls are TRBV24-1 and TRBJ2-5, with a tentative D call TRBD1 (7 bases). The germline CDR1 and CDR2 sequences are KGHDR and SFDVKD. The ends were cut back, 3 bases at V and 5 bases at J, with 9 bases in the middle. The CDR3 length is 13 residues. DNA for the CDR3: TGTGCCACCAGTGATCCAGGGGGGGAGACCCAGTACTTC. It is translated as CATSDPGGETQYF.

The chain uses TRBV7-9 and TRBJ2-7; 11 bases line up with TRBD2. The germline V gene encodes CDR1 SEHNR and CDR2 FQNEAQ (reference sequence). The CDR3 loop spans 15 amino acids. The V segment lost 5 bases and the J segment 2 bases; nucleotides outside the gene matches: 5. Here the CDR3 DNA reads TGTGCCAGCAGCCGTACTAGCGGGAGCCCCTACGAGCAGTACTTC. Translated, it gives CASSRTSGSPYEQYF.

Ten or more counts support this clonotype. The CDR3 bases are TGTGCCAGCAGCTCGGGCCCCTCGAGGGAGCAGTACTTC. Protein: CASSSGPSREQYF. This chain connects TRBV7-9 to TRBJ2-7; D is unclear. The CDR3 totals 13 residues. Germline CDR1 is SEHNR and CDR2 is FQNEAQ (reference sequence). V shed 4 bases and J shed 7 bases, with 14 bases lying between them. Looking up the rest from reference TRBV7-9 and TRBJ2-7 gives the full variable domain: DTGVSQNPRHKITKRGQNVTFRCDPISEHNRLYWYRQTLGQGPEFLTYFQNEAQLEKSRLLSDRFSAERPKGSFSTLEIQRTEQGDSAMYLCASSSGPSREQYFGPGTRLTVT.

The chain carries TRBV12-3 or TRBV12-4 and TRBJ1-5; no clear D. Deletions cut 6 bases from V and 4 bases from J, with 7 bases between. This CDR3 is 12 amino acids long. The CDR3 is CASSFGNQPQHF. The CDR3 DNA is TGTGCCAGCAGCTTCGGGAATCAGCCCCAGCATTTT.

CDR3 protein: CASSPSGVETQYF. CDR3 bases: TGTGCCAGCAGCCCCTCGGGGGTAGAGACCCAGTACTTC. V gene TRBV5-8 combines with J gene TRBJ2-5; perhaps TRBD2 as D (6 bases). This CDR3 comprises 13 residues. The germline V gene has CDR1 SGHTS and CDR2 YDEGEE. V lost 4 bases and J 4 bases, leaving 11 bases between the germline ends.

This clonotype has only a few counts. The CDR3 nucleotides read TGCGCCAGCAGTGATGGGGGTGCCTACAATGAGCAGTTCTTC. Protein product: CASSDGGAYNEQFF. The chain joins TRBV10-2 to TRBJ2-1, with D perhaps assigned TRBD1 or TRBD2 (5 bases each). The germline V gene encodes CDR1 WSHSY and CDR2 SAAADI. CDR3 size: 14 residues. The germline V and J ends were trimmed by 3 bases and 2 bases, with 8 bases remaining between them.

The chain combines TRBV12-3 or TRBV12-4 with TRBJ1-6, with 9 bases lining up with TRBD1. The CDR3 consists of 14 residues. The junction had 3 bases not matched to a gene; V was cut back by 8 bases and J by 4 bases. As DNA, the CDR3 is TGTGCCAGCTGGGACAGGGCTTATAATTCACCCCTCCACTTT. Its translation: CASWDRAYNSPLHF.

This clonotype was seen only a few times. CDR3 in amino acids: CASSHLEGGEQFF. The CDR3 nucleotides read TGTGCCAGCAGTCATTTGGAAGGGGGTGAGCAGTTCTTC. The rearrangement links TRBV27 to TRBJ2-1; possibly TRBD1 for D (6 bases). This CDR3 is built from 13 residues. CDR1 is MNHEY and CDR2 is SMNVEV in the germline V gene (reference sequence). Deletions cut 5 bases from V and 9 bases from J, with 14 bases between.

The table lists this clonotype with many counts. The rearrangement joins TRBV15 to TRBJ1-2; D is possibly TRBD1 (6 bases). V lost 3 bases and J lost 1, with 24 bases in between. Germline CDR1 LNHNV, CDR2 YYDKDF (reference sequence). This CDR3 spans 19 amino acids. The CDR3: CATSSSFTGTQVDNYGYTF. The CDR3 bases are TGTGCCACCAGCAGCTCATTCACAGGGACCCAGGTTGATAACTATGGCTACACCTTC. Full variable domain (remainder filled in from reference TRBV15 and TRBJ1-2): DAMVIQNPRYQVTQFGKPVTLSCSQTLNHNVMYWYQQKSSQAPKLLFHYYDKDFNNEADTPDNFQSRRPNTSFCFLDIRSPGLGDTAMYLCATSSSFTGTQVDNYGYTFGSGTRLTVV.

The chain combines TRBV7-9 with TRBJ2-7; D is unclear. Trimming removed 1 base at V and 7 bases at J, with 8 bases between. The germline CDR1 and CDR2 sequences are SEHNR and FQNEAQ (reference sequence). There are 12 residues in the CDR3. CDR3 residues: CASSLGQAEQYF. The DNA for the CDR3 is TGTGCCAGCAGCTTAGGGCAGGCTGAGCAGTACTTC.

This clonotype was observed a handful of times. The V call is TRBV5-4, the J call TRBJ2-5; D unresolved. Per the germline V gene, CDR1 is SGHNT and CDR2 is YYREEE (reference sequence). Trimming took 4 bases from V and 3 from J, leaving 4 bases between them. The CDR3 loop spans 11 amino acids. The CDR3 region has the DNA TGTGCCAGCAGCGGTGAAGAGACCCAGTACTTC. Protein sequence: CASSGEETQYF.

Remarks on this clonotype: The germline gene is not matched at one end of the junction; a read error may be the cause. The chain couples TRBV20-1 to TRBJ2-5; 8 bases match TRBD2. The CDR3 has 14 amino acids. Germline CDR1 and CDR2: DFQATT and SNEGSKA (reference sequence). The CDR3 reads CSARTGGQAETQYF. CDR3 DNA sequence: TGCAGTGCTAGAACGGGGGGGCAAGCGGAGACCCAGTATTTC.

The rearrangement joins TRBV7-2 to TRBJ2-3; D is possibly TRBD2 (7 bases). The CDR3 spans 16 residues. V shed 2 bases and J shed 3 bases, with 15 bases lying between them. From germline, CDR1 is SGHTA and CDR2 FQGNSA. Here the CDR3 reads CASSLRRGGRTDTQYF. CDR3 sequence (DNA): TGTGCCAGCAGCTTACGGAGGGGGGGGCGGACAGATACGCAGTATTTT.

This chain links TRBV15 with TRBJ1-1; perhaps TRBD1 as D (6 bases). Germline CDR1 and CDR2: LNHNV and YYDKDF (reference sequence). V was pared by 8 bases and J by 4 bases, with 14 bases between. This CDR3 region has 13 residues. CDR3 residues: CATGGGGFTEAFF. The CDR3 coding sequence is TGTGCCACCGGGGGCGGCGGGTTCACTGAAGCTTTCTTT. The full variable domain, with the rest looked up from reference TRBV15 and TRBJ1-1, is DAMVIQNPRYQVTQFGKPVTLSCSQTLNHNVMYWYQQKSSQAPKLLFHYYDKDFNNEADTPDNFQSRRPNTSFCFLDIRSPGLGDTAMYLCATGGGGFTEAFFGQGTRLTVV.

The chain has TRBV19 and TRBJ1-5; D is uncertain. Trimming cost V 3 bases and J 5 bases, with 8 bases left between them. The CDR3 runs 13 residues. Per the germline V gene, CDR1 is LNHDA and CDR2 is SQIVND (reference sequence). CDR3 nucleotide sequence: TGTGCCAGTAGTATTGGCGTAGATCAGCCCCAGCATTTT. Translating gives CASSIGVDQPQHF. The variable domain in full, completed from reference TRBV19 and TRBJ1-5, reads DGGITQSPKYLFRKEGQNVTLSCEQNLNHDAMYWYRQDPGQGLRLIYYSQIVNDFQKGDIAEGYSVSREKKESFPLTVTSAQKNPTAFYLCASSIGVDQPQHFGDGTRLSIL.

The chain links TRBV19 to TRBJ1-2; 7 bases align to TRBD1. Germline V gene data show CDR1 as LNHDA and CDR2 as SQIVND (reference sequence). The CDR3 covers 13 residues. The V segment lost 7 bases and the J segment 2 bases; nucleotides outside the gene matches: 4. The CDR3 is CASTPGQNYGYTF. CDR3 nucleotide sequence: TGTGCCAGTACCCCGGGACAGAACTATGGCTACACCTTC.

V usage is TRBV5-1 and J usage is TRBJ2-5; D is perhaps TRBD2 (6 bases). This CDR3 region has 14 residues. CDR1 and CDR2 from the germline V gene are SGHRS and YFSETQ. Trimming stripped 0 bases from V and 5 bases from J, with 11 bases between. The CDR3, as DNA: TGCGCCAGCAGCTTGGCTAGCGCACGGGAGACCCAGTACTTC. Its protein product is CASSLASARETQYF.

The chain uses TRBV2 and TRBJ2-3, with 11 bases that match TRBD1. Per germline, CDR1 SNHLY and CDR2 FYNNEI. The CDR3 sequence is 15 residues long. Trimming removed 2 bases from V and 4 bases from J; junction bases left unmatched: 2. The CDR3 DNA reads as TGTGCCAGCAGTGAAAGGGGACAGGGGGCAGATACGCAGTATTTT. It yields the protein CASSERGQGADTQYF.

This chain joins TRBV12-3 or TRBV12-4 and TRBJ1-6; unclear D gene. The CDR3 is 14 amino acids. Between the trimmed V and J ends, which lost 0 bases and 8 bases, there was a span of 8 bases. The CDR3 reads CASSLASTDSPLHF. The CDR3 nucleotides read TGTGCCAGCAGTTTAGCGTCAACAGATTCACCCCTCCACTTT.

The chain carries TRBV5-1 and TRBJ1-1; D unclear. V lost 1 base to trimming and J lost 6 bases, with 10 bases between them. The CDR3 spans 13 residues. Looked up from germline, CDR1 is SGHRS and CDR2 is YFSETQ. The CDR3 region has the DNA TGCGCCAGCAGCTTGCTAGGGAGCTCTGAAGCTTTCTTT. Protein sequence: CASSLLGSSEAFF.

Many counts were recorded for this clonotype. The V gene is TRBV29-1, the J gene TRBJ1-1, with a tentative D call TRBD1 (6 bases). V was clipped by 4 bases and J by 7 bases, with 19 bases between them. CDR1 and CDR2 from the germline V gene are SQVTM and ANQGSEA. The CDR3 loop spans 14 amino acids. The CDR3 loop is CSVVIPGEEIEAFF. CDR3 DNA: TGCAGCGTTGTGATCCCAGGGGAGGAGATTGAAGCTTTCTTT.

The chain is built from TRBV10-3 and TRBJ1-2; D may be TRBD1 (6 bases). Trimming stripped 0 bases from V and 2 bases from J, with 10 bases between. CDR3 length equals 15 residues. The germline V gene has CDR1 ENHRY and CDR2 SYGVKD. CDR3 sequence reads: CAISESGGANYGYTF. In nucleotides, the CDR3 is TGTGCCATCAGTGAGTCGGGGGGGGCGAACTATGGCTACACCTTC.

This clonotype was recorded only once. This chain uses TRBV7-2 with TRBJ1-5; maybe TRBD1 (6 bases). V shed 1 base and J shed 7 bases, with 14 bases lying between them. The germline V gene encodes CDR1 SGHTA and CDR2 FQGNSA. This CDR3 comprises 15 residues. The CDR3 sequence: CASSLDRDLYQPQHF. The CDR3 DNA reads TGTGCCAGCAGCTTAGACAGGGACCTGTACCAGCCCCAGCATTTT.

This clonotype was counted a single time. The chain links TRBV20-1 to TRBJ1-2, with D possibly matching TRBD1 (5 bases). Trimming removed 3 bases from V and 4 bases from J, with 9 bases in between. Germline lookup yields CDR1 DFQATT and CDR2 SNEGSKA (reference sequence). The CDR3 sequence is 12 residues long. As DNA, the CDR3 is TGCAGTGCTAGGGGACGCAGCTATGGCTACACCTTC. This codes for CSARGRSYGYTF.

The V and J genes are TRBV2 and TRBJ1-6, with D unclear. The germline V gene encodes CDR1 SNHLY and CDR2 FYNNEI. The CDR3 length is 15 residues. The V gene lost 3 bases and the J gene lost 13 bases, with 19 bases spanning the gap. CDR3 nucleotide sequence: TGTGCCAGCAGTGAGGAATCCTTATCCAGGAAGCCCCTCCACTTT. Translation gives CASSEESLSRKPLHF.

CDR3 amino acids: CASSSLRVGYGYTF. CDR3 nucleotides: TGTGCCAGCAGCTCTCTCAGGGTGGGCTATGGCTACACCTTC. The rearrangement joins TRBV7-9 to TRBJ1-2, with D possibly being TRBD1 (5 bases). Germline CDR1 reads SEHNR; CDR2 reads FQNEAQ (reference sequence). Deletions cut 4 bases from V and 4 bases from J, with 13 bases between. CDR3 length: 14 amino acids.

This clonotype was picked up many times. The chain is built from TRBV30 and TRBJ2-2, with 9 bases identical to TRBD1. Losses at the gene ends were 3 bases for V and 3 bases for J; bases not matched to a gene: 5. CDR3 length: 15 amino acids. Germline assignment: CDR1 GTSNPN and CDR2 SVGIG (reference sequence). As DNA, the CDR3 is TGTGCCTGGAGGGTGGGACAGGGCGACACCGGGGAGCTGTTTTTT. Encoded protein: CAWRVGQGDTGELFF. Supplemented by reference TRBV30 and TRBJ2-2, the full variable domain reads SQTIHQWPATLVQPVGSPLSLECTVEGTSNPNLYWYRQAAGRGLQLLFYSVGIGQISSEVPQNLSASRPQDRQFILSSKKLLLSDSGFYLCAWRVGQGDTGELFFGEGSRLTVL.

V gene TRBV4-2 combines with J gene TRBJ1-1; D gene ambiguous. Germline CDR1 LGHNA, CDR2 YNFKEQ. CDR3 size: 13 residues. Trimming removed 1 base from V and 5 bases from J, with 8 bases in between. The CDR3 nucleotides read TGTGCCAGCAGCCAAGGGGTTGGTACTGAAGCTTTCTTT. Translation: CASSQGVGTEAFF.

The chain has TRBV19 and TRBJ2-7; D might be TRBD2 (6 bases). With 0 bases removed from V and 4 bases from J, the gap between germline ends came to 13 bases. Germline lookup yields CDR1 LNHDA and CDR2 SQIVND (reference sequence). The CDR3 totals 15 residues. CDR3 protein: CASSIDLRGSYEQYF. CDR3 DNA: TGTGCCAGTAGTATAGATCTACGGGGGAGTTACGAGCAGTACTTC. The whole variable domain, remainder taken from reference TRBV19 and TRBJ2-7, is DGGITQSPKYLFRKEGQNVTLSCEQNLNHDAMYWYRQDPGQGLRLIYYSQIVNDFQKGDIAEGYSVSREKKESFPLTVTSAQKNPTAFYLCASSIDLRGSYEQYFGPGTRLTVT.

The rearrangement joins TRBV5-1 to TRBJ1-1; weak D call: TRBD1 (6 bases). V lost 8 bases to trimming and J lost 5 bases, with 16 bases between them. Germline CDR1 is SGHRS and CDR2 is YFSETQ. This CDR3 comprises 13 residues. The CDR3 DNA reads TGCGCCAGTAAGAGGGGGGTTGGGACTGAAGCTTTCTTT. Its protein is CASKRGVGTEAFF.